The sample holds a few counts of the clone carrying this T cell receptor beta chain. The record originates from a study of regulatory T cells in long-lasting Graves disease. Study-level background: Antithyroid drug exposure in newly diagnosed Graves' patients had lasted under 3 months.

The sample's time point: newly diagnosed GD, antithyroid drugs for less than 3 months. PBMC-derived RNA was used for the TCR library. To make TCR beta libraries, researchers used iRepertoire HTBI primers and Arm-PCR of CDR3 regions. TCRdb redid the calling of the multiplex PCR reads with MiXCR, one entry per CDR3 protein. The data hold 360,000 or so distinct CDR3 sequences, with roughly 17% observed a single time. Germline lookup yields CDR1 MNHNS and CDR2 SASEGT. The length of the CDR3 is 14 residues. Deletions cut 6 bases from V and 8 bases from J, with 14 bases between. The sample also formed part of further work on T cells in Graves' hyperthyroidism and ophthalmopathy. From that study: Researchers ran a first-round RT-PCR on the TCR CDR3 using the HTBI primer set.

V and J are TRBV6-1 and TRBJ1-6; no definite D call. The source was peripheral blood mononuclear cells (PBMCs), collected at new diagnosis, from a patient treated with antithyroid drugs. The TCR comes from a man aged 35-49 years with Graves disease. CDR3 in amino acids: CASSGFGRDSPLHF. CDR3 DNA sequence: TGTGCCAGCAGCGGATTCGGACGGGATTCACCCCTCCACTTT.